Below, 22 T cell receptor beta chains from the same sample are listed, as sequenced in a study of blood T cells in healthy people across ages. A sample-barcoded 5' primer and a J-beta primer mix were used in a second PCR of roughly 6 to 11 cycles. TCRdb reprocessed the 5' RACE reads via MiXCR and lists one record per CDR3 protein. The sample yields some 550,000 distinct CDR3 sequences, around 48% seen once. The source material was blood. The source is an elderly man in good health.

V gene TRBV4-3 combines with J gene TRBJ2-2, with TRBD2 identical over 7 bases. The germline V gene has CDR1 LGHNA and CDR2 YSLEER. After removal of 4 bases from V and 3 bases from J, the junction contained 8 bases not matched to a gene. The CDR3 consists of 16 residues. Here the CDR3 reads CASSPTLAGDTGELFF. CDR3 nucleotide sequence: TGCGCCAGCAGCCCGACATTGGCGGGAGACACCGGGGAGCTGTTTTTT.

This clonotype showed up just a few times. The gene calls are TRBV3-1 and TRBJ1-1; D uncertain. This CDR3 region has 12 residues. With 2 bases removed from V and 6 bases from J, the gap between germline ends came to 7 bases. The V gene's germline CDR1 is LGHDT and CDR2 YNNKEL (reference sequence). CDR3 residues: CASSQRRAEAFF. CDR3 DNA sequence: TGTGCCAGCAGCCAAAGGAGGGCTGAAGCTTTCTTT.

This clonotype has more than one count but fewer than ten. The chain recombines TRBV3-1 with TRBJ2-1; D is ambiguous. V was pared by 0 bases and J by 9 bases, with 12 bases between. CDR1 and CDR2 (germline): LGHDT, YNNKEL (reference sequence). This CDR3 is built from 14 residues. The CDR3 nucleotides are TGTGCCAGCAGCCAAGATCAGAATATGGGTGAGCAGTTCTTC. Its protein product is CASSQDQNMGEQFF.

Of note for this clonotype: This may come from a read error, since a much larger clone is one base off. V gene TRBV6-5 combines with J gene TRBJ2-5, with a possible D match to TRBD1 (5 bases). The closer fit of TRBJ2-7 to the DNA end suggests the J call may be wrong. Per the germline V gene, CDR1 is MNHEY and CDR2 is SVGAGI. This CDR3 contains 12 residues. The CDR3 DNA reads TGTGCCCGCAGTCGACAGTCCTACGAGCAGTACTTC. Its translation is CARSRQSYEQYF.

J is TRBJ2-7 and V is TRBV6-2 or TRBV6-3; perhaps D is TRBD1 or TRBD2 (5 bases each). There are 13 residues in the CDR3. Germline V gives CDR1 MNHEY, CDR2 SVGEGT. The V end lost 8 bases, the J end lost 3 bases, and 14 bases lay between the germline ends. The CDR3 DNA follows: TGTGCCAGCGCGACAGCCGGACTCTACGAGCAGTACTTC. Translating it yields CASATAGLYEQYF.

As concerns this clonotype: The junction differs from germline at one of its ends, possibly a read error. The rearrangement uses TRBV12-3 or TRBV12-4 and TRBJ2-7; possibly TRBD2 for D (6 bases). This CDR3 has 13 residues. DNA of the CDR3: TGTGCCAGCAGTTTAGCGCAGGACTACGAGGAGTACTTC. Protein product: CASSLAQDYEEYF.

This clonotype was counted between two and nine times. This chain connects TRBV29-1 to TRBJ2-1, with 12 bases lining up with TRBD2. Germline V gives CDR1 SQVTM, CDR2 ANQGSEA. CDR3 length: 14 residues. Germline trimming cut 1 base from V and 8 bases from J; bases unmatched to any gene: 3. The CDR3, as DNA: TGCAGCGTTGAAGGGACTAGCGGGAAGTATGAGCAGTTCTTC. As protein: CSVEGTSGKYEQFF.

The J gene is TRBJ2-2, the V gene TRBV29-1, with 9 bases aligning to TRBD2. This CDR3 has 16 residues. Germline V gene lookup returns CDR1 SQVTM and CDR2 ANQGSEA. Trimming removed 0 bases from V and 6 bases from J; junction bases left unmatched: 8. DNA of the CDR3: TGCAGCGTTGAAGAGATTACTAGCGGGCTGGCCGGGGAGCTGTTTTTT. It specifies CSVEEITSGLAGELFF.

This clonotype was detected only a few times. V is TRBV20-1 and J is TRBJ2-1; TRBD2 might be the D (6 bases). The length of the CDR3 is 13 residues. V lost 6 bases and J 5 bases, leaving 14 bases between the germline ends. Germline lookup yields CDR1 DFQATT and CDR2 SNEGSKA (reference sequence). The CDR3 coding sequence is TGCAGTGCCCGGAGGGTCCAGAACAATGAGCAGTTCTTC. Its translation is CSARRVQNNEQFF.

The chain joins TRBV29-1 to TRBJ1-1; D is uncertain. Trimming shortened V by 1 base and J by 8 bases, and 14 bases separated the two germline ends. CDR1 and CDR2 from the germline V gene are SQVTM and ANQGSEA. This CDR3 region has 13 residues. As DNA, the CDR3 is TGCAGCGTTGAAGCAATCCCAGGCCGGGAAGCTTTCTTT. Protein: CSVEAIPGREAFF.

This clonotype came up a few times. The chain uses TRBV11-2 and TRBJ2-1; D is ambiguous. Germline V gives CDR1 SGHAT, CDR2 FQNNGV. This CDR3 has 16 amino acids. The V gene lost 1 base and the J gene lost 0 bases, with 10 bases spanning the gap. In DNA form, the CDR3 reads TGTGCCAGCAGCTTAGGGCTTTACAGCTCCTACAATGAGCAGTTCTTC. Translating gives CASSLGLYSSYNEQFF.

CDR3 residues: CASSKGGVTDNEQFF. CDR3 DNA sequence: TGTGCCAGCAGCAAAGGGGGGGTTACAGACAATGAGCAGTTCTTC. The genes are TRBV3-1 and TRBJ2-1; weak D call: TRBD2 (7 bases). The germline CDR1 and CDR2 sequences are LGHDT and YNNKEL (reference sequence). The CDR3 is 15 residues long. V was cut by 5 bases and J by 5 bases, with 16 bases left in between.

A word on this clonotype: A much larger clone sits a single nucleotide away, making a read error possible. The CDR3 coding sequence is TGTGCCAGCAGTCGGGGGGGACAGCAAGAGACCCAGTACTTC. It yields the protein CASSRGGQQETQYF. The chain has TRBV28 and TRBJ2-5, with TRBD2 as a possible D gene (8 bases). Germline V gives CDR1 MDHEN, CDR2 SYDVKM. CDR3 length equals 14 residues. The V gene lost 5 bases and the J gene lost 2 bases, with 12 bases spanning the gap. Complete variable domain (other parts from reference TRBV28 and TRBJ2-5): DVKVTQSSRYLVKRTGEKVFLECVQDMDHENMFWYRQDPGLGLRLIYFSYDVKMKEKGDIPEGYSVSREKKERFSLILESASTNQTSMYLCASSRGGQQETQYFGPGTRLLVL.

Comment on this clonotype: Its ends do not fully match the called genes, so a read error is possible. CDR3 sequence (DNA): TGCAGCGTTGAACCGGGTTACAATGAGCGGTTCTTC. Translating gives CSVEPGYNERFF. The rearrangement joins TRBV29-1 to TRBJ2-1; D call uncertain. Germline assignment: CDR1 SQVTM and CDR2 ANQGSEA. This CDR3 spans 12 amino acids.

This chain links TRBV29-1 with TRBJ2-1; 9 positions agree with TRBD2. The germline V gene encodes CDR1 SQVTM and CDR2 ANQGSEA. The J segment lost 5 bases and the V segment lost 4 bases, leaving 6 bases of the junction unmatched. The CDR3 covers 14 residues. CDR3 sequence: CSVGSGGLHNEQFF. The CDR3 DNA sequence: TGCAGCGTTGGTAGCGGGGGCCTTCACAATGAGCAGTTCTTC.

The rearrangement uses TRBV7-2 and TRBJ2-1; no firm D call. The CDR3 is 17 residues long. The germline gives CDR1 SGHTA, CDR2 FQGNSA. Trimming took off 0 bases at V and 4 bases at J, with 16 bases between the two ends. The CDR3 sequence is CASSLAGAQYQYNEQFF. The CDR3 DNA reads TGTGCCAGCAGCTTAGCTGGTGCTCAGTACCAATACAATGAGCAGTTCTTC.

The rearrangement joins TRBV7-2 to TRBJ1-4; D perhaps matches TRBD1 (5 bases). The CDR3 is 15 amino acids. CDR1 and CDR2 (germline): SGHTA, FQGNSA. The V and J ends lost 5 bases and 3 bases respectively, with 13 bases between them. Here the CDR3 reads CASSTQGNPNEKLFF. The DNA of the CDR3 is TGTGCCAGCAGCACCCAGGGTAACCCTAATGAAAAACTGTTTTTT.

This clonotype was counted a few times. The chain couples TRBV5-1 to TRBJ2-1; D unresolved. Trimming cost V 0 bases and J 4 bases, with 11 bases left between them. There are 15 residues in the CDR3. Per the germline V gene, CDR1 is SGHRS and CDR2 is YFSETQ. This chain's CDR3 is CASSLEVGLYNEQFF. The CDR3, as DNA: TGCGCCAGCAGCTTGGAAGTGGGCTTATACAATGAGCAGTTCTTC.

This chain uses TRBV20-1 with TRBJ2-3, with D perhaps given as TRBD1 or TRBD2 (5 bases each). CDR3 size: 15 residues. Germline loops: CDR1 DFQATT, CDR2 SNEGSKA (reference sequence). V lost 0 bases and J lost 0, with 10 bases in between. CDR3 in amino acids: CSAREPGRSTDTQYF. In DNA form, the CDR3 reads TGCAGTGCTAGAGAGCCGGGACGGAGCACAGATACGCAGTATTTT.

CDR3: CASGWTPNQPQHF. The CDR3 region has the DNA TGCGCCAGCGGATGGACGCCTAATCAGCCCCAGCATTTT. V gene TRBV4-1 combines with J gene TRBJ1-5; no clear D. Between the trimmed V and J ends, which lost 8 bases and 4 bases, there was a span of 12 bases. The CDR3 covers 13 residues. Germline CDR1 MGHRA, CDR2 YSYEKL.

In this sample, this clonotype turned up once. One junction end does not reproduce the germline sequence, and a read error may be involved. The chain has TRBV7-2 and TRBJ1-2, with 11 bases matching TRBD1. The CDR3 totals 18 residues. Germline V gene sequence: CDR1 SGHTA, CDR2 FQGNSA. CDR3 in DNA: TGTGCCAGCATATTGTATGGGACAGGGGGAAGAATTAACTGTGGCTACACCTTC. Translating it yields CASILYGTGGRINCGYTF.

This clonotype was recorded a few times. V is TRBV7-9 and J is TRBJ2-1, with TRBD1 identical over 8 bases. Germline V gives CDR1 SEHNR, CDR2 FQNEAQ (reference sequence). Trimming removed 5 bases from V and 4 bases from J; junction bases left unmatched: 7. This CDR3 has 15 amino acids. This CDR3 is CASSPDRVGYNEQFF. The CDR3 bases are TGTGCCAGCAGCCCGGACAGGGTGGGATACAATGAGCAGTTCTTC.